This TCR beta chain was observed in a study of cytomegalovirus exposure and HLA in healthy donors. Note on this clone: What it recognizes is unknown.

Study-level findings and limits: In a later analysis, first-cohort TCR clusters were found to tend to co-occur in the 95 to 150 validation repertoires. As confirmed in vitro, a few CMV-associated chains were specific for CMV antigens.

The J segment lost 2 bases and the V segment lost 0 bases, leaving 4 bases of the junction unmatched. The CDR3 has 15 residues. Germline loops: CDR1 MRHNA, CDR2 SNTAGT. Assay used: immunoSEQ multiplex PCR; TCRdb lists only in-frame clones, some missing. Of 110,000 or so clones listed, about 82% are singletons. Separate from the approximately 670-subject first cohort was the approximately 110-subject validation cohort, to which the donors belonged. V gene TRBV6-4 combines with J gene TRBJ2-7, with 7 nucleotides matching TRBD2. The sequenced sample consisted of PBMCs. This TCR came from a man younger than 30 in good health and CMV-seronegative. This chain's CDR3 is CASSDSSGGPYEQYF. The CDR3, as DNA: TGTGCCAGCAGTGACTCGTCGGGGGGACCCTACGAGCAGTACTTC.